Detailed here is one TCR gamma chain. The antigen is undetermined. This sample was included in a study of Vδ1+ human thymocytes. Study results and caveats: Highly polyclonal TRG and TRD repertoires with Gaussian CDR3 length distributions appeared in thymus.

This CDR3 has 13 residues. Trimming cost V 9 bases and J 0 bases; bases outside gene matches: 8. The V gene's germline CDR1 is VENAVY and CDR2 YDSYNSRV. Purity of the sorted Vdelta1+ thymocytes ranged from 98% to 99.6%. RNA was extracted from the cells and then reverse transcribed. Pooled V-gene forward primers with one constant-region reverse primer generated the CDR3 amplicons by multiplex PCR. TCRdb re-called the multiplex PCR reads using CATT. The sample consists of tens of thousands of gamma-chain clones, around 20% of them appearing once. The sequence derives from a girl in the first two years of life who had congenital heart surgery. The sample comprised Vdelta1+ gamma-delta thymocytes from the thymus. Subset: FACS-sorted CD3+ TCRalphabeta- TCRVdelta1+ TCRVdelta2- thymocytes. The chain links TRGV8 to TRGJ1 or TRGJ2. CDR3 sequence: CATADSNYYKKLF. The CDR3 region has the DNA TGTGCCACCGCCGACTCGAATTATTATAAGAAACTCTTT.